What follows is one TCR beta chain and its context. This clonotype was counted between two and nine times. The antigen it binds to is not known. No quality values exist for individual bases; no much larger clone is one base distant. This sample's treatment or condition label indicates: live attenuated yellow fever vaccine strain. A standard Ficoll-Paque protocol was used to isolate PBMCs from peripheral blood. Dynabeads CD4 and CD8 positive selection kits were used to isolate the CD4 and CD8 T-cell fractions. TriZol was used to extract RNA from bulk PBMCs, from CD4 and CD8 fractions, and from dextramer-positive and dextramer-negative fractions. Including the terminal cysteine and phenylalanine, the CDR3 comprises 16 residues. Only the CDR3 part of the read is kept: 48 bases, read in frame from the first base. The germline V gene (reference sequence) sets CDR1 to DFQATT and CDR2 to SNEGSKA. Trimming takes 0 bases off V and 3 bases off J; junction bases not matched to a gene: 10.

This entry is derived from a study of T cells after yellow fever vaccination (dated by TCRdb to the late 2010s). For the study in its entirety: The SMART-Seq v4 Ultra Low Input RNA kit was used to prepare libraries from fractions with low cell numbers. To follow T-cell clones before and after primary and booster YFV17D yellow fever vaccination, bulk TCR alpha and beta repertoires were sequenced over time. Two healthy male donors, one aged 18 to 30 and one aged 30 to 39 years, made up the cohort. Blood samples were taken at several timepoints before and after primary and secondary immunization, and bulk PBMC replicates and cell subsets were isolated.

The investigation overall reported the following: Compared with the primary T-cell response, the secondary T-cell response was faster but weaker, reaching its peak on day 5 rather than on day 15. After the booster, most clones that had expanded after primary vaccination were detected again (around 96% of CD4 and over 75% of CD8), suggesting broad maintenance of memory. Computational filtering was required because FACS-sorted repertoires could contain abundant contaminating clonotypes from the bulk population. The study included only a couple of donors, which limits how far the findings can be generalized. A small share of clonotypes occurred in both CD4 and CD8 compartments, likely arising from convergent recombination.

TCR cDNA was synthesized by 5'RACE template switching, which introduced a universal primer site and unique molecular identifiers. Priming of cDNA synthesis was performed from both the TCR alpha and TCR beta constant segments. Library amplification used two PCR steps, and the second PCR step added sample barcodes and sequencing adapters. Sequencing of libraries was performed on Illumina HiSeq 2500 (2x100 bp) or NovaSeq (2x150 bp). Regarding the original processing steps: MIGEC handled demultiplexing of reads and collapsing into UMI consensus sequences, while MiXCR performed V(D)J alignment. Using edgeR on replicate PBMC samples, clonotypes were called vaccine-responding if FDR was below 0.01 and the log2 fold change was above 5 up to day 15. Each bulk clonotype received a CD4 or CD8 identity based on whether the sequenced CD4 or CD8 repertoire contained that clonotype at higher abundance. The public reads were run again by TCRdb, first through fastp at Q25 and then through MiXCR, and only productive beta chains were kept. CDR3 protein sequences are deduplicated, and each keeps its most common genes and DNA. TCRdb, rather than the study authors, made the V and J calls. A total of tens of thousands of distinct CDR3 sequences appear in this sample, less than 8.5% of them only once. Just over 35% of the sample belongs to the ten largest clones.

Sample: CD8+ T cells sorted from PBMCs, taken 15 days after the yellow fever booster vaccination. This clonotype was obtained from a man aged 30 to 39 who received the YFV17D yellow fever vaccine. Recombination linked TRBV20-1 to TRBJ2-7, with 8 junctional bases fitting TRBD2. CDR3 protein: CSARDVVASGGYEQYF. The DNA sequence is as follows: TGCAGTGCTAGAGATGTGGTAGCGAGCGGGGGCTACGAGCAGTACTTC.